The sequence of this T cell receptor (beta chain) was determined in a study of T cells in Graves' hyperthyroidism and ophthalmopathy. Study conclusions and caveats: Most thyroid clonotypes expanded above 0.001 were also detected in blood.

With respect to this clonotype: Its antigen is unknown.

The CDR3 is 17 amino acids. Germline CDR1 MNHNS, CDR2 SASEGT. Trimming removed 7 bases from V and 6 bases from J; junction bases left unmatched: 16. What was amplified from RNA transcripts were TCR beta CDR3 regions. TCR CDR3 regions were first amplified by RT-PCR with HTBI primers. TCRdb used MiXCR to reprocess the multiplex PCR reads, holding one entry per CDR3 protein. Of about 96,000 distinct CDR3 sequences detected, 51% appear once; the ten largest clones hold roughly 26%. No ophthalmopathy progression within 18 months constituted stable Graves' hyperthyroidism. Among the patients, aged 18 to 65, hyperthyroidism was newly diagnosed and had lasted under 2 months.

The source of this sequence is a woman aged 40 to 49 with Graves' hyperthyroidism. V and J are TRBV6-1 and TRBJ2-2, with TRBD2 matching 8 bases. Sequencing was carried out using blood. CDR3 DNA: TGTGCCAGCAAAAGTCACGCGCTGGGCGGGAGGTCCGGGGAGCTGTTTTTT. Residues: CASKSHALGGRSGELFF.